The clone carrying this T cell receptor beta chain has only one observation. The germline CDR1 and CDR2 sequences are LNHDA and SQIVND (reference sequence). The CDR3 extends over 13 amino acids. The V and J ends lost 4 bases and 4 bases respectively, with 10 bases between them. This sample stems from a study of blood T cell repertoires in COVID-19. Repertoires were generated with immunoSEQ multiplex PCR, while TCRdb's copy carries only in-frame clones and drops some. In the table there are 76,000 or so clones, about 93% of which are singletons. Input material: peripheral blood. V gene TRBV19 combines with J gene TRBJ1-2; TRBD1 is a possible D gene (5 bases). This clonotype originated in a human donor in a cohort sampled during active COVID-19. The CDR3 sequence: CASSTAGGYGYTF. CDR3 DNA: TGTGCCAGTAGTACAGCGGGGGGCTATGGCTACACCTTC.